The 24 T cell receptor beta chains below come from one sample, sequenced in a study of T cell responses to AZD1222 COVID-19 vaccine. Clones were sequenced by immunoSEQ multiplex PCR, and TCRdb holds only the in-frame ones, with some missing. This table has around 180,000 clones, 75% to 90% appearing once. The specimen was peripheral blood, collected on day 0 of AZD1222 vaccination. The receptors shown here come from an adult in good health.

The rearrangement joins TRBV7-3 to TRBJ2-7; TRBD1 aligns across 9 bases. After removal of 2 bases from V and 7 bases from J, the junction contained 15 bases not matched to a gene. Germline V gene sequence: CDR1 SGHTA, CDR2 FQGTGA. The CDR3 is 17 residues long. The CDR3 bases are TGTGCCAGCAGCTTACGAGCGCAAGGGACAGGGCTTGTGGAGCAGTACTTC. Translating it yields CASSLRAQGTGLVEQYF. Full variable domain (outside the CDR3, taken from reference TRBV7-3 and TRBJ2-7): GAGVSQTPSNKVTEKGKYVELRCDPISGHTALYWYRQSLGQGPEFLIYFQGTGAADDSGLPNDRFFAVRPEGSVSTLKIQRTERGDSAVYLCASSLRAQGTGLVEQYFGPGTRLTVT.

This sequence joins TRBV28 and TRBJ2-1; 10 bases line up with TRBD1. Per the germline V gene, CDR1 is MDHEN and CDR2 is SYDVKM. The CDR3 sequence is 15 residues long. V lost 6 bases and J lost 7; bases outside the gene matches: 9. As DNA, the CDR3 is TGTGCCAGCAGGGGGCCGGGACAGGGGAAAAATGAGCAGTTCTTC. It encodes CASRGPGQGKNEQFF.

The gene calls are TRBV18 and TRBJ1-2; 11 nucleotides align to TRBD1. CDR1 is KGHSH and CDR2 is LQKENI in the germline V gene. After removal of 1 base from V and 6 bases from J, the junction contained 7 bases not matched to a gene. The CDR3 contains 16 residues. The CDR3 nucleotides read TGTGCCAGCTCACCACAGCGGGACAGGGGGAAGAATGGCTACACCTTC. As protein: CASSPQRDRGKNGYTF. Full variable domain (rest looked up from reference TRBV18 and TRBJ1-2): NAGVMQNPRHLVRRRGQEARLRCSPMKGHSHVYWYRQLPEEGLKFMVYLQKENIIDESGMPKERFSAEFPKEGPSILRIQQVVRGDSAAYFCASSPQRDRGKNGYTFGSGTRLTVV.

The chain links TRBV9 to TRBJ1-4; 8 nucleotides match TRBD1. The CDR3 extends over 16 amino acids. V lost 3 bases to trimming and J lost 0 bases; unmatched junction nucleotides: 4. Germline V lookup: CDR1 SGDLS, CDR2 YYNGEE. In nucleotides, the CDR3 is TGTGCCAGCAGCGAAGGGGACAGGACAACTAATGAAAAACTGTTTTTT. This translates into CASSEGDRTTNEKLFF.

The chain joins TRBV4-3 to TRBJ2-1, with TRBD2 as a possible D gene (5 bases). V was cut by 4 bases and J by 2 bases, with 9 bases left in between. The germline V gene has CDR1 LGHNA and CDR2 YSLEER. CDR3 length equals 14 residues. The CDR3, as DNA: TGCGCCAGCAGCCGGGAGAGGGCCTACAATGAGCAGTTCTTC. It translates to CASSRERAYNEQFF.

The genes are TRBV28 and TRBJ1-1; 8 nucleotides match TRBD1. Germline assignment: CDR1 MDHEN and CDR2 SYDVKM. V was pared by 1 base and J by 10 bases, with 5 bases of the junction left unmatched. This CDR3 has 13 residues. CDR3 protein: CASSLLDRERAFF. CDR3 DNA: TGTGCCAGCAGTTTATTGGACAGGGAACGAGCTTTCTTT.

This chain connects TRBV7-9 to TRBJ2-7, with 9 bases that match TRBD1. The CDR3 contains 15 residues. Unmatched junction bases numbered 10, after V lost 5 bases and J lost 5 bases. Germline CDR1 and CDR2: SEHNR and FQNEAQ (reference sequence). The CDR3 DNA is TGTGCCAGCAGCGCGAACTCGGGACAGGGCCACGAGCAGTACTTC. It translates to CASSANSGQGHEQYF.

The V and J genes are TRBV7-9 and TRBJ1-5; 10 positions match TRBD1. The CDR3 consists of 15 residues. The V segment lost 5 bases and the J segment 6 bases; nucleotides outside the gene matches: 7. Per the germline V gene, CDR1 is SEHNR and CDR2 is FQNEAQ (reference sequence). The CDR3 DNA reads TGTGCCAGCAGCACCGGGACAGGGGTTGGTCAGCCCCAGCATTTT. This sequence encodes CASSTGTGVGQPQHF.

This chain joins TRBV27 and TRBJ1-2; possible D gene TRBD1, 6 bases. The germline V gene encodes CDR1 MNHEY and CDR2 SMNVEV (reference sequence). Trimming left V 3 bases short and J 3 bases short, with 11 bases between. This CDR3 region has 14 residues. The CDR3 DNA reads as TGTGCCAGCAGTTTGGGACAAGGTCACTATGGCTACACCTTC. This translates into CASSLGQGHYGYTF.

In its sample, this clone was seen once. The chain employs TRBV13 and TRBJ1-2; 7 bases align to TRBD1. V gave up 4 bases and J gave up 8 bases; unmatched junction bases: 10. This CDR3 has 14 residues. Per germline, CDR1 PRHDT and CDR2 FYEKMQ (reference sequence). In nucleotides, the CDR3 is TGTGCCAGCAGCTCGACAGGGTCTGGAGGCGGCTACACCTTC. Amino acids: CASSSTGSGGGYTF.

This sequence joins TRBV27 and TRBJ2-7; TRBD1 is a possible D gene (6 bases). CDR3 length: 14 amino acids. The V end lost 7 bases, the J end lost 4 bases, and 17 bases lay between the germline ends. Germline V gene sequence: CDR1 MNHEY, CDR2 SMNVEV (reference sequence). The CDR3 DNA follows: TGTGCCAGCACAGACAGGCCGCGCACTTACGAGCAGTACTTC. It is translated as CASTDRPRTYEQYF.

Comments on this clone: Other DNA sequences in this sample translate to the same CDR3. This sequence joins TRBV18 and TRBJ1-4; D gene unclear. Germline CDR1 and CDR2: KGHSH and LQKENI. This CDR3 has 13 residues. Trimming took 4 bases from V and 5 from J, leaving 8 bases between them. CDR3 nucleotide sequence: TGTGCCAGCTCACGAGGGAGAAATGAAAAACTGTTTTTT. Its protein is CASSRGRNEKLFF.

This clone was detected only a few times. The chain has TRBV6-5 and TRBJ1-4, with 8 bases matching TRBD1. Germline loops: CDR1 MNHEY, CDR2 SVGAGI. Trimming at V came to 6 bases and at J to 6 bases, leaving 6 bases not matched to a gene. The CDR3 runs to 14 residues. CDR3: CASSVSGGYEKLFF. The CDR3 region has the DNA TGTGCCAGCAGCGTATCAGGGGGCTATGAAAAACTGTTTTTT.

V is TRBV28 and J is TRBJ1-5, with D perhaps matching TRBD1 (5 bases). V was shortened by 6 bases and J by 0 bases, with 18 bases between the two germline ends. The length of the CDR3 is 17 residues. Per the germline V gene, CDR1 is MDHEN and CDR2 is SYDVKM. Written as DNA, the CDR3 is TGTGCCAGCAGGAGAACGGGACGTCAGTATAGCAATCAGCCCCAGCATTTT. As protein: CASRRTGRQYSNQPQHF.

The chain combines TRBV6-1 with TRBJ2-1, with 7 bases matching TRBD1. CDR3 size: 14 residues. Germline V gene lookup returns CDR1 MNHNS and CDR2 SASEGT. The junction had 5 bases not matched to a gene; V was cut back by 3 bases and J by 6 bases. The CDR3 sequence is CASSETGQTNEQFF. The CDR3 nucleotides are TGTGCCAGCAGTGAGACGGGACAGACCAATGAGCAGTTCTTC.

The rearrangement uses TRBV6-5 and TRBJ2-1, with 7 bases lining up with TRBD1. CDR1 is MNHEY, CDR2 SVGAGI, per germline. CDR3 length: 13 residues. Losses at the gene ends were 8 bases for V and 0 bases for J; bases not matched to a gene: 1. As DNA, the CDR3 is TGTGCCAGCGACAGGGACTCCTACAATGAGCAGTTCTTC. Translation: CASDRDSYNEQFF.

This clone was seen a single time. This chain joins TRBV6-9 and TRBJ1-2; D is ambiguous. The CDR3 is 13 residues long. V was shortened by 8 bases and J by 4 bases, with 14 bases between the two germline ends. Germline values: CDR1 MNHGY, CDR2 SVAAGI. The CDR3 coding sequence is TGTGCCAGCCCCCCACGACGGAGCTATGGCTACACCTTC. Protein product: CASPPRRSYGYTF.

This chain joins TRBV14 and TRBJ1-5; maybe TRBD1 (5 bases). The length of the CDR3 is 15 residues. Germline CDR1 reads SGHDN; CDR2 reads FVKESK. The germline V and J ends were trimmed by 0 bases and 1 base, with 7 bases remaining between them. In DNA, the CDR3 is TGTGCCAGCAGCCAAGAGCCAGGGAGCAATCAGCCCCAGCATTTT. This translates into CASSQEPGSNQPQHF.

This chain connects TRBV6-2 or TRBV6-3 to TRBJ1-5, with D hard to call. The V gene's germline CDR1 is MNHEY and CDR2 SVGEGT. V was shortened by 3 bases and J by 1 base, with 13 bases between the two germline ends. The length of the CDR3 is 16 residues. The DNA for the CDR3 is TGTGCCAGCAGTTATGTCGATTCTCTCAGCAATCAGCCCCAGCATTTT. Residues: CASSYVDSLSNQPQHF.

This chain connects TRBV5-6 to TRBJ2-5, with D perhaps TRBD1 or TRBD2 (6 bases each). V was clipped by 6 bases and J by 4 bases, with 10 bases between them. Germline loops: CDR1 SGHDT, CDR2 YYEEEE. The CDR3 loop spans 12 amino acids. The CDR3 DNA follows: TGTGCCAGCACGGGGGCAGGAGAGACCCAGTACTTC. Translation gives CASTGAGETQYF.

This chain joins TRBV6-6 and TRBJ1-5; D uncertain. The ends were cut back, 5 bases at V and 4 bases at J, with 18 bases in the middle. This CDR3 contains 16 residues. In germline, CDR1 is MNHNY, CDR2 SVGAGI (reference sequence). For the CDR3, the DNA is TGTGCCAGCAGTCTCCGCCGATCGGTTATGAATCAGCCCCAGCATTTT. Its protein is CASSLRRSVMNQPQHF.

The J gene is TRBJ1-2, the V gene TRBV5-1; TRBD1 matches at 11 bases. The V segment lost 4 bases and the J segment 8 bases; nucleotides outside the gene matches: 7. This CDR3 has 14 amino acids. In germline, CDR1 is SGHRS, CDR2 YFSETQ. The CDR3 bases are TGCGCCAGCAGCCCTGGGACAGGGGGGTCCGGCTACACCTTC. Translated, it gives CASSPGTGGSGYTF.

V is TRBV5-6 and J is TRBJ2-1, with 7 bases matching TRBD2. The V gene end was trimmed by 2 bases and the J gene end by 9 bases; junction bases not matched to a gene: 17. CDR3 length: 17 amino acids. Germline assignment: CDR1 SGHDT and CDR2 YYEEEE. The CDR3 loop reads CASSFKLGDYQRGEQFF. CDR3 DNA sequence: TGTGCCAGCAGCTTTAAGTTGGGGGACTATCAACGGGGTGAGCAGTTCTTC.

V and J are TRBV7-2 and TRBJ1-2; a weak D match, TRBD1 (6 bases). Germline CDR1 reads SGHTA; CDR2 reads FQGNSA. CDR3 size: 15 residues. V lost 2 bases to trimming and J lost 8 bases, with 18 bases between them. The CDR3 DNA is TGTGCCAGCAGCTTAAATGGGAACTCAGGGGTCGGCTACACCTTC. Translating it yields CASSLNGNSGVGYTF.